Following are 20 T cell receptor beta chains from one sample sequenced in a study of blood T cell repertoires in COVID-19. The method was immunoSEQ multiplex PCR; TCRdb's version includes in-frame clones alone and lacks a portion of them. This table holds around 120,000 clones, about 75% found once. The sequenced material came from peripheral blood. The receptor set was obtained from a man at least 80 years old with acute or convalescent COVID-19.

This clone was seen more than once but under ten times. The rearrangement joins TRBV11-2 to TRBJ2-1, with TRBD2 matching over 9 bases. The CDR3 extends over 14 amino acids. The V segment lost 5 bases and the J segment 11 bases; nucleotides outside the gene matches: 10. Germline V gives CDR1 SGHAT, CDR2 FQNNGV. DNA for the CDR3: TGTGCCAGCAGCCCCTCCAGCGGGAGGCCTAAGCAGTTCTTC. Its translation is CASSPSSGRPKQFF.

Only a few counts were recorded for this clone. This CDR3 reads CASKRGYISNQPQHF. The DNA for the CDR3 is TGTGCCAGCAAAAGGGGCTACATAAGCAATCAGCCCCAGCATTTT. The V call is TRBV28, the J call TRBJ1-5; perhaps TRBD1 as D (5 bases). V shed 7 bases and J shed 1 base, with 14 bases lying between them. Germline values: CDR1 MDHEN, CDR2 SYDVKM. The CDR3 runs 15 residues.

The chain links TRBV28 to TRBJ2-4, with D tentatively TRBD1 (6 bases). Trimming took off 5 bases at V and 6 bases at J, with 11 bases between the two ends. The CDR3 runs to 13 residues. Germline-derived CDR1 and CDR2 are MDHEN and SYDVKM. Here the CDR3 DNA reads TGTGCCAGCAGTCATTCGACAGGAAACATTCAGTACTTC. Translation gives CASSHSTGNIQYF.

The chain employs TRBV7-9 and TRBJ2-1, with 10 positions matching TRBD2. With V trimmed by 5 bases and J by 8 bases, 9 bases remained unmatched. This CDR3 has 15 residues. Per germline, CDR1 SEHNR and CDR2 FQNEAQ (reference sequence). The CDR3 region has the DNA TGTGCCAGCAGCCCAAGCGGGAGGGCCAACGATGAGCAGTTCTTC. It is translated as CASSPSGRANDEQFF.

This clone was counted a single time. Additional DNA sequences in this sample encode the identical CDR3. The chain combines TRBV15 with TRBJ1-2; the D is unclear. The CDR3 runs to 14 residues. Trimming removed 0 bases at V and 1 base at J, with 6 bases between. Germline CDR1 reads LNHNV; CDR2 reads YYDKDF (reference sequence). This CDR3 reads CATSRDRGNYGYTF. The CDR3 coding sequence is TGTGCCACCAGCAGAGATCGGGGTAACTATGGCTACACCTTC.

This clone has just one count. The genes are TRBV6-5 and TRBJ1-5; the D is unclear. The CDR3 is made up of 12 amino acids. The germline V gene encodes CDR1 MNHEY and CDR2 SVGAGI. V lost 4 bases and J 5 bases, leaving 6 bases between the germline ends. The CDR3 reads CASSSQDQPQHF. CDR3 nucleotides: TGTGCCAGCAGTTCCCAGGATCAGCCCCAGCATTTT.

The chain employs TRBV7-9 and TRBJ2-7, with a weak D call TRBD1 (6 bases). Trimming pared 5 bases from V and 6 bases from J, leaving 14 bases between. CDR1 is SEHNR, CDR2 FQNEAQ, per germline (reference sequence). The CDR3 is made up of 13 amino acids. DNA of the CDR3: TGTGCCAGCAGCCTCGCAGGGGTCGGCGAGCAGTACTTC. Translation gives CASSLAGVGEQYF. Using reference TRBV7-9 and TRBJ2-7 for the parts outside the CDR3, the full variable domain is DTGVSQNPRHKITKRGQNVTFRCDPISEHNRLYWYRQTLGQGPEFLTYFQNEAQLEKSRLLSDRFSAERPKGSFSTLEIQRTEQGDSAMYLCASSLAGVGEQYFGPGTRLTVT.

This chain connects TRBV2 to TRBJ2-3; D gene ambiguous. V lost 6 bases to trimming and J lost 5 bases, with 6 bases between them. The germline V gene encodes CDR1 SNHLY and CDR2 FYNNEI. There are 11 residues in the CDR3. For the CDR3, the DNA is TGTGCCAGCAGAGGCGGAGATACGCAGTATTTT. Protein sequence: CASRGGDTQYF.

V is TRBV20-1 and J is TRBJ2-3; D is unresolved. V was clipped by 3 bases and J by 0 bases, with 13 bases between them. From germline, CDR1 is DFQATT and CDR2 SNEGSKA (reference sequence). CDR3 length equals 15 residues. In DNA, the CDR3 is TGCAGTGCTAGTGCCCTATACTTGAGCACAGATACGCAGTATTTT. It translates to CSASALYLSTDTQYF.

In DNA, the CDR3 is TGTGCCAGCAGCTTCCCAGTCGGGAGCCAGAATGAGCAGTTCTTC. Its translation is CASSFPVGSQNEQFF. The chain combines TRBV7-2 with TRBJ2-1; the D gene is possibly TRBD2 (6 bases). The germline V gene has CDR1 SGHTA and CDR2 FQGNSA. V shed 3 bases and J shed 7 bases, with 16 bases lying between them. There are 15 residues in the CDR3. Based on the CDR3 plus reference TRBV7-2 and TRBJ2-1, the full variable domain is GAGVSQSPSNKVTEKGKDVELRCDPISGHTALYWYRQSLGQGLEFLIYFQGNSAPDKSGLPSDRFSAERTGGSVSTLTIQRTQQEDSAVYLCASSFPVGSQNEQFFGPGTRLTVL.

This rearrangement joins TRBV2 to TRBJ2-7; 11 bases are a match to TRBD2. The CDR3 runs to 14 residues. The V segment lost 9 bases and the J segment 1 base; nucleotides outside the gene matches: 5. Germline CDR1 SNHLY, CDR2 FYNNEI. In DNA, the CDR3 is TGTGCCAGACAAGGACTAGCGGGTTCCTACGAGCAGTACTTC. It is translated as CARQGLAGSYEQYF.

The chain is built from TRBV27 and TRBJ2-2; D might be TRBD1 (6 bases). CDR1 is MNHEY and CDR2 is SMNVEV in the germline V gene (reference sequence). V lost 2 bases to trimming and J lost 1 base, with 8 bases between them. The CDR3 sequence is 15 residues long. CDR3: CASSLQQGNTGELFF. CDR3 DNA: TGTGCCAGCAGTTTACAACAGGGGAACACCGGGGAGCTGTTTTTT.

In nucleotides, the CDR3 is TGTGCCAGCACCACTGGAGTGTTCGGAGACAATGAGCAGTTCTTC. Its translation is CASTTGVFGDNEQFF. This sequence joins TRBV5-4 and TRBJ2-1; D is ambiguous. V shed 6 bases and J shed 5 bases, with 18 bases lying between them. This CDR3 has 15 residues. Germline CDR1 reads SGHNT; CDR2 reads YYREEE (reference sequence).

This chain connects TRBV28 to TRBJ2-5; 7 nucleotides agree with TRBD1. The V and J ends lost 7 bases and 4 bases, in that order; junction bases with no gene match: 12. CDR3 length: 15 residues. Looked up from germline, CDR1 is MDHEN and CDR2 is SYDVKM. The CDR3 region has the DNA TGTGCCAGCACCTACTCCGGGACAGCAGGAGAGACCCAGTACTTC. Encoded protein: CASTYSGTAGETQYF. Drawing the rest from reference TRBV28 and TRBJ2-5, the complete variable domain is DVKVTQSSRYLVKRTGEKVFLECVQDMDHENMFWYRQDPGLGLRLIYFSYDVKMKEKGDIPEGYSVSREKKERFSLILESASTNQTSMYLCASTYSGTAGETQYFGPGTRLLVL.

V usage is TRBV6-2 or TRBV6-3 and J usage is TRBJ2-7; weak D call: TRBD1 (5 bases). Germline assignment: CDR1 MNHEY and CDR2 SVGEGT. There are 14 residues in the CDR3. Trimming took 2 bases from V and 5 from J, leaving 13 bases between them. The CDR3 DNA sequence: TGTGCCAGCAGTTACGGGGCATTAGCCCACGAGCAGTACTTC. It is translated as CASSYGALAHEQYF.

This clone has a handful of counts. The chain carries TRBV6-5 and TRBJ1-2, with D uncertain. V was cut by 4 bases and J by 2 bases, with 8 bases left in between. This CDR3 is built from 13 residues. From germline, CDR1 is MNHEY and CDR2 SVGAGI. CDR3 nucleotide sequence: TGTGCCAGCAGTTTTCAAGAGAACTATGGCTACACCTTC. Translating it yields CASSFQENYGYTF.

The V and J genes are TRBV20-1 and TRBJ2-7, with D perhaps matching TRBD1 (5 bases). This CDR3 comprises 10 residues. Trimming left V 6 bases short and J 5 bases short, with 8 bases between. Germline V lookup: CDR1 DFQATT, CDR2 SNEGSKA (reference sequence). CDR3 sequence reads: CSAAQDEQYF. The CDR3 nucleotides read TGCAGTGCGGCACAGGACGAGCAGTACTTC.

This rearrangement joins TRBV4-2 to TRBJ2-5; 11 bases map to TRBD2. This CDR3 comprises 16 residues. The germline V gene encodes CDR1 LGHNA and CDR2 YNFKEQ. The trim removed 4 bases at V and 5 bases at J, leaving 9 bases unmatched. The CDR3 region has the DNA TGTGCCAGCAGCCTCCGGACTAGCGGGCTAGGGGAGACCCAGTACTTC. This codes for CASSLRTSGLGETQYF.

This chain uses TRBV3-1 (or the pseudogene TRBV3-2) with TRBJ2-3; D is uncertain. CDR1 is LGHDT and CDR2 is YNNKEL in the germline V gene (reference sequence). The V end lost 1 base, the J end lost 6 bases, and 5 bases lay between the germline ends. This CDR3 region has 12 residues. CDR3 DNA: TGTGCCAGCAGCCAAGTCTCTGATACGCAGTATTTT. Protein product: CASSQVSDTQYF.

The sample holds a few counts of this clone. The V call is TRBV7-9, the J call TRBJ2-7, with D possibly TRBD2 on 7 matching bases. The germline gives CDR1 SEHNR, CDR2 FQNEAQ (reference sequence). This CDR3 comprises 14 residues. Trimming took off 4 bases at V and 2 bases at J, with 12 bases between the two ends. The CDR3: CASSSWGGTYEQYF. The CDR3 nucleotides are TGTGCCAGCAGCTCGTGGGGGGGCACCTACGAGCAGTACTTC.